These 25 T cell receptor beta chains were sequenced from one sample in a study of patients and donors after allogeneic stem cell transplantation (dated by TCRdb to the early 2020s). Receptor amplification or capture employed RT-PCR. Sequenced on a NextSeq 550. The raw public reads went through TCRdb reprocessing: fastp at Q25, MiXCR clone calling, in-frame beta chains kept. Rows are unified per CDR3 protein, each entry keeping the most common DNA and genes. The sample table holds about 960,000 distinct CDR3 sequences, of which over 15% were seen once. Around 5.5% of the sample is taken by the ten largest. The sequenced sample consisted of blood, either unsorted or a sorted T cell fraction (not recorded which). All receptors come from a human donor who was either an allogeneic HSCT recipient or a stem cell or donor lymphocyte infusion donor (not recorded which). It is not recorded whose cells these are; they may come from a transplant donor.

CDR3 sequence (DNA): TGTGCCAGCAGTTCCCCCTTAGGGGGCGTTCAGCTCACTAACTATGGCTACACCTTC. Protein product: CASSSPLGGVQLTNYGYTF. The chain couples TRBV12-3 or TRBV12-4 to TRBJ1-2, with 7 nucleotides matching TRBD1. This CDR3 region has 19 residues. With 4 bases clipped from V and 0 bases from J, the junction kept 17 bases outside the gene matches.

This clonotype was counted between two and nine times. The gene calls are TRBV24-1 and TRBJ1-1; possible D gene TRBD1, 6 bases. The CDR3 spans 13 residues. The germline gives CDR1 KGHDR, CDR2 SFDVKD. With 3 bases removed from V and 14 bases from J, the gap between germline ends came to 18 bases. The CDR3 DNA reads as TGTGCCACCAGTGATAGCGGGGGCGCATTGATCTTCTTT. Encoded protein: CATSDSGGALIFF.

The genes are TRBV27 and TRBJ2-2; 10 bases line up with TRBD2. The germline V gene encodes CDR1 MNHEY and CDR2 SMNVEV (reference sequence). The ends lost 5 bases at V and 4 bases at J; junction bases unmatched: 4. The length of the CDR3 is 15 residues. In nucleotides, the CDR3 is TGTGCCAGCAGTAATAGCGGGGGGCGCACCGGGGAGCTGTTTTTT. This encodes CASSNSGGRTGELFF.

The CDR3 DNA reads TGTGCCAGCAGTTACCGGGACAGGGGGTATCGGGCTTTCTTT. Residues: CASSYRDRGYRAFF. This chain uses TRBV7-2 with TRBJ1-1; 11 bases map to TRBD1. The CDR3 is 14 amino acids. The germline gives CDR1 SGHTA, CDR2 FQGNSA. V shed 6 bases and J 11 bases; nucleotides not matched to a gene: 11.

V and J are TRBV4-3 and TRBJ1-2, with D unresolved. This CDR3 contains 15 residues. Trimming removed 5 bases at V and 0 bases at J, with 13 bases between. Germline V lookup: CDR1 LGHNA, CDR2 YSLEER. In DNA form, the CDR3 reads TGCGCCAGCAGCTCAAAGAGAGTAGCTAACTATGGCTACACCTTC. It encodes CASSSKRVANYGYTF.

This sequence joins TRBV18 and TRBJ1-1; D not certain. Per germline, CDR1 KGHSH and CDR2 LQKENI. V was pared by 3 bases and J by 0 bases, with 11 bases between. CDR3 length: 15 amino acids. The CDR3 loop reads CASSPVREMNTEAFF. CDR3 DNA sequence: TGTGCCAGCTCACCTGTGAGGGAAATGAACACTGAAGCTTTCTTT.

The gene calls are TRBV24-1 and TRBJ2-2; no clear D. Germline loops: CDR1 KGHDR, CDR2 SFDVKD. The CDR3 runs 15 residues. V lost 3 bases and J lost 3, with 10 bases in between. Here the CDR3 DNA reads TGTGCCACCAGTGATCTTATAGGGCACACCGGGGAGCTGTTTTTT. The encoded protein is CATSDLIGHTGELFF.

The sample holds a few counts of this clonotype. V is TRBV20-1 and J is TRBJ2-1, with 11 nucleotides matching TRBD2. The CDR3 runs to 14 residues. CDR1 is DFQATT and CDR2 is SNEGSKA in the germline V gene (reference sequence). Germline trimming cut 6 bases from V and 6 bases from J; bases unmatched to any gene: 7. The CDR3 region has the DNA TGCAGTGCAGCGGGACTAGCGGTCCTCAATGAGCAGTTCTTC. Its protein product is CSAAGLAVLNEQFF.

The chain is built from TRBV6-2 or TRBV6-3 and TRBJ2-7; TRBD1 matches 9 bases. V lost 6 bases to trimming and J lost 5 bases; unmatched junction nucleotides: 11. This CDR3 is 15 amino acids long. CDR1 is MNHEY, CDR2 SVGEGT, per germline. This chain's CDR3 is CASSPWDRVSDEQYF. For the CDR3, the DNA is TGTGCCAGCAGCCCCTGGGACAGGGTCTCGGACGAGCAGTACTTC.

The V gene is TRBV29-1, the J gene TRBJ1-2; 10 bases map to TRBD1. The V gene end was trimmed by 7 bases and the J gene end by 8 bases; junction bases not matched to a gene: 4. Looked up from germline, CDR1 is SQVTM and CDR2 is ANQGSEA. The CDR3 has 11 amino acids. The CDR3 region has the DNA TGCAGCGCAGGACAGGGGGAAGGCTACACCTTC. It codes for CSAGQGEGYTF.

This clonotype was picked up many times. The chain joins TRBV5-5 to TRBJ2-7; no firm D call. Trimming took off 0 bases at V and 0 bases at J, with 7 bases between the two ends. The CDR3 extends over 14 amino acids. CDR1 is SGHKS, CDR2 YYEKEE, per germline (reference sequence). CDR3 region: CASSLGHISYEQYF. DNA of the CDR3: TGTGCCAGCAGCTTGGGGCACATCTCCTACGAGCAGTACTTC.

The chain recombines TRBV6-5 with TRBJ2-3; no firm D call. The V end lost 4 bases, the J end lost 4 bases, and 12 bases lay between the germline ends. The CDR3 sequence is 14 residues long. Germline V gene data show CDR1 as MNHEY and CDR2 as SVGAGI. CDR3 sequence (DNA): TGTGCCAGCAGTTCAGACGTCTGGGCAGATACGCAGTATTTT. Translating gives CASSSDVWADTQYF.

V and J are TRBV6-5 and TRBJ2-2, with D perhaps TRBD2 (5 bases). V was trimmed by 4 bases and J by 6 bases, leaving 12 bases between them. CDR3 size: 14 residues. The germline V gene encodes CDR1 MNHEY and CDR2 SVGAGI. CDR3 residues: CASSSTLVPGELFF. CDR3 coding DNA: TGTGCCAGCAGTTCGACACTAGTCCCCGGGGAGCTGTTTTTT.

This clonotype has at least ten counts. The CDR3 region has the DNA TGCAGTGCTAGAGTCCCGGGCACAGATACGCAGTATTTT. Translating gives CSARVPGTDTQYF. The chain employs TRBV20-1 and TRBJ2-3; D is uncertain. The V end lost 1 base, the J end lost 1 base, and 6 bases lay between the germline ends. The CDR3 spans 13 residues. CDR1 and CDR2 (germline): DFQATT, SNEGSKA (reference sequence).

This clonotype came up a few times. V gene TRBV5-1 combines with J gene TRBJ2-7; D ambiguous. CDR1 is SGHRS, CDR2 YFSETQ, per germline. The V gene lost 0 bases and the J gene lost 0 bases, with 13 bases spanning the gap. This CDR3 has 16 residues. The CDR3 DNA sequence: TGCGCCAGCAGCTTGGAGTGGAACTGGGGCTCCTACGAGCAGTACTTC. Translation: CASSLEWNWGSYEQYF. The whole variable domain, filled in from reference TRBV5-1 and TRBJ2-7, reads KAGVTQTPRYLIKTRGQQVTLSCSPISGHRSVSWYQQTPGQGLQFLFEYFSETQRNKGNFPGRFSGRQFSNSRSEMNVSTLELGDSALYLCASSLEWNWGSYEQYFGPGTRLTVT.

This clonotype turned up a few times. The chain carries TRBV6-5 and TRBJ2-3; a possible D gene is TRBD1 (6 bases). CDR3 length equals 17 residues. V lost 0 bases and J 2 bases, leaving 15 bases between the germline ends. Germline CDR1 is MNHEY and CDR2 is SVGAGI. The CDR3 nucleotides read TGTGCCAGCAGTTACTCCGCAACAGGGTGGGTCACAGATACGCAGTATTTT. Its translation is CASSYSATGWVTDTQYF.

This clonotype was observed a handful of times. This chain links TRBV11-2 with TRBJ2-3; no firm D call. Between the trimmed V and J ends, which lost 5 bases and 6 bases, there was a span of 15 bases. The CDR3 runs to 14 residues. Germline CDR1 reads SGHAT; CDR2 reads FQNNGV. CDR3 in amino acids: CASSPRAVGDTQYF. The DNA for the CDR3 is TGTGCCAGCAGCCCCCGGGCAGTTGGGGATACGCAGTATTTT.

This clonotype was detected only a few times. The chain has TRBV2 and TRBJ1-1, with D perhaps TRBD1 (6 bases). Trimming shortened V by 2 bases and J by 4 bases, and 17 bases separated the two germline ends. Germline values: CDR1 SNHLY, CDR2 FYNNEI. CDR3 size: 16 residues. CDR3 in amino acids: CASSETKTGSGTEAFF. CDR3 sequence (DNA): TGTGCCAGCAGTGAAACAAAAACAGGGTCGGGCACTGAAGCTTTCTTT. Based on the CDR3 plus reference TRBV2 and TRBJ1-1, the full variable domain is EPEVTQTPSHQVTQMGQEVILRCVPISNHLYFYWYRQILGQKVEFLVSFYNNEISEKSEIFDDQFSVERPDGSNFTLKIRSTKLEDSAMYFCASSETKTGSGTEAFFGQGTRLTVV.

This clonotype was found a few times. This chain connects TRBV4-2 to TRBJ2-2, with 7 bases matching TRBD2. V lost 2 bases and J lost 6; bases outside the gene matches: 6. Germline V gene sequence: CDR1 LGHNA, CDR2 YNFKEQ. The CDR3 totals 15 residues. CDR3 nucleotides: TGTGCCAGCAGCCAAAGCGGGACTAACCCCGGGGAGCTGTTTTTT. Its protein is CASSQSGTNPGELFF.

This clonotype was observed a handful of times. CDR3 protein: CASTQGTSGGTEAFF. In DNA form, the CDR3 reads TGTGCCAGCACCCAAGGGACCTCCGGCGGCACTGAAGCTTTCTTT. The chain links TRBV7-8 to TRBJ1-1, with a possible D match to TRBD1 (5 bases). Germline V lookup: CDR1 SGHVS, CDR2 FQNEAQ. The CDR3 runs 15 residues. The V end lost 7 bases, the J end lost 4 bases, and 19 bases lay between the germline ends.

In its sample, this clonotype was seen a few times. This chain connects TRBV9 to TRBJ2-7; D gene unclear. The germline CDR1 and CDR2 sequences are SGDLS and YYNGEE. V dropped 3 bases and J dropped 5 bases, with 18 bases sitting between them. The CDR3 consists of 15 residues. CDR3 sequence (DNA): TGTGCCAGCAGCGCTTCCTCTAATAGAGTGGACGAGCAGTACTTC. It codes for CASSASSNRVDEQYF.

The chain links TRBV7-2 to TRBJ1-2; D might be TRBD1 (5 bases). Germline V lookup: CDR1 SGHTA, CDR2 FQGNSA. The CDR3 extends over 15 amino acids. The V and J ends lost 8 bases and 5 bases respectively, with 21 bases between them. DNA of the CDR3: TGTGCCAGCGGAATGTGGGGCATTCGCCCATATGGCTACACCTTC. This gives the protein CASGMWGIRPYGYTF.

This clonotype was recorded a few times. The J gene is TRBJ2-3, the V gene TRBV10-3; D possibly uses TRBD1 or TRBD2 (5 bases each). This CDR3 comprises 14 residues. Germline CDR1 reads ENHRY; CDR2 reads SYGVKD. V was clipped by 8 bases and J by 3 bases, with 15 bases between them. In DNA form, the CDR3 reads TGTGCCATCGCAGGGAGTAAGCGAACAGATACGCAGTATTTT. Translation: CAIAGSKRTDTQYF.

This rearrangement joins TRBV6-5 to TRBJ2-3; no clear D gene. This CDR3 spans 15 amino acids. Trimming pared 0 bases from V and 4 bases from J, leaving 11 bases between. Germline V gene lookup returns CDR1 MNHEY and CDR2 SVGAGI. CDR3 nucleotide sequence: TGTGCCAGCAGTTACTCTAGGCTTTGGCCAGATACGCAGTATTTT. Protein product: CASSYSRLWPDTQYF.

The rearrangement links TRBV27 to TRBJ2-2; D is tentatively TRBD1 or TRBD2 (5 bases each). The CDR3 covers 14 residues. From germline, CDR1 is MNHEY and CDR2 SMNVEV (reference sequence). The ends were cut back, 4 bases at V and 4 bases at J, with 10 bases in the middle. Here the CDR3 reads CASSYGGVTGELFF. CDR3 DNA sequence: TGTGCCAGCAGTTATGGGGGTGTCACCGGGGAGCTGTTTTTT.